Listed below are T cell receptor beta chains from one sample, sequenced in a study of cytomegalovirus exposure and HLA in healthy donors. Clones were sequenced by immunoSEQ multiplex PCR, and TCRdb holds only the in-frame ones, with some missing. The sample includes 150,000 to 200,000 clones, less than 85% of them seen just once. Sequencing was done on a sample of PBMCs. The receptor source for this set is a male donor in good health and CMV-seronegative. The CDR3 runs from the conserved cysteine through the conserved F or W. Each record gives: J gene, clone size, D gene, V gene, CDR3 DNA, CDR3 protein. D genes are given only for firm matches. For some rows the clone size is stated as once, few or many, or as a class when expanded; others skip it.

TRBJ2-7 | . | TRBD1 | TRBV7-6 | TGTGCCAGCAGCGCAGCAGGGACAGGGGCCTACGAGCAGTACTTC | CASSAAGTGAYEQYF
TRBJ1-1 | . | TRBD1 | TRBV4-3 | TGCGCCAGCAGCCGAGGACAGGATCACACTGAAGCTTTCTTT | CASSRGQDHTEAFF
TRBJ1-1 | . | . | TRBV2 | TGTGCCAGCAGTGCCTCGGGGGGGATGAACACTGAAGCTTTCTTT | CASSASGGMNTEAFF
TRBJ1-5 | . | TRBD1 | TRBV11-2 | TGTGCCAGCAGCTACGACAGGGGGCTGGGTCAGCCCCAGCATTTT | CASSYDRGLGQPQHF
TRBJ1-5 | . | TRBD1 | TRBV28 | TGTGCCAGCAGTCAGGCGGACAGGGTTAATCAGCCCCAGCATTTT | CASSQADRVNQPQHF
TRBJ2-7 | . | . | TRBV19 | TGTGCCAGTAGTATTAACAGTGCCGAGCAGTACTTC | CASSINSAEQYF
TRBJ2-7 | . | . | TRBV27 | TGTGCCAGCAGTTTATCGGGGGCCCTAGGTTCCTACGAGCAGTACTTC | CASSLSGALGSYEQYF
TRBJ2-3 | few | TRBD2 | TRBV19 | TGTGCCAGTAGAACTAGCGGGGGCCTCACCGATACGCAGTATTTT | CASRTSGGLTDTQYF
TRBJ1-5 | . | . | TRBV5-1 | TGCGCCAGCAGTCAAGGGGGTAACAATCAGCCCCAGCATTTT | CASSQGGNNQPQHF
TRBJ2-7 | once | . | TRBV29-1 | TGCAGCGTTGGCAGCTCCTACGAGCAGTACTTC | CSVGSSYEQYF
TRBJ2-5 | . | TRBD2 | TRBV15 | TGTGCCACCAGCAGAGGACCAACTAGCGGTCAAGAGACCCAGTACTTC | CATSRGPTSGQETQYF
TRBJ1-3 | . | . | TRBV9 | TGTGCCAGCAGCGTAGTCCCTAGTTCGGCCGCCAGCTCTGGAAACACCATATATTTT | CASSVVPSSAASSGNTIYF
TRBJ2-2 | . | . | TRBV5-1 | TGCGCCAGCAGCTGGGGGGGCAACACCGGGGAGCTGTTTTTT | CASSWGGNTGELFF
TRBJ2-7 | . | . | TRBV7-9 | TGTGCCAGCACCCCGACCCCCCCCGGAGGTTTCTACGAGCAGTACTTC | CASTPTPPGGFYEQYF
TRBJ1-3 | . | . | TRBV14 | TGTGCCAGCAGCCAAGGACAGCGCTCTGGAAACACCATATATTTT | CASSQGQRSGNTIYF
TRBJ2-1 | . | . | TRBV5-1 | TGCGCCAGCAGCTTGGATGGGAGCTCCTACAATGAGCAGTTCTTC | CASSLDGSSYNEQFF